This passage covers 27 T cell receptor beta chains from one sample sequenced in a study of blood T cell repertoires in COVID-19. TCRdb's copy holds only in-frame clones and misses some; the assay was immunoSEQ multiplex PCR. The sample has fewer than 350,000 clones, over 80% seen once; the top ten hold around 4%. The material sequenced was peripheral blood. The origin of the receptors is a woman in her 50s with active or convalescent COVID-19.

This chain joins TRBV19 and TRBJ1-4, with D perhaps matching TRBD1 (6 bases). Deletions cut 10 bases from V and 2 bases from J, with 14 bases between. CDR1 LNHDA and CDR2 SQIVND come from the germline V gene (reference sequence). The CDR3 has 14 residues. Here the CDR3 reads CATRYRATNEKLFF. The CDR3 nucleotides are TGTGCCACTCGCTACAGGGCTACTAATGAAAAACTGTTTTTT.

The chain recombines TRBV2 with TRBJ2-7; TRBD2 agrees at 11 bases. V trimming: 6 bases; J trimming: 5 bases; junction bases outside the gene matches: 9. The germline CDR1 and CDR2 sequences are SNHLY and FYNNEI. The CDR3 is made up of 15 amino acids. The CDR3 DNA follows: TGTGCCAGCAGAGAGCTAGCGGGAGGAAGAAACGAGCAGTACTTC. As protein: CASRELAGGRNEQYF.

The gene calls are TRBV10-3 and TRBJ2-5; a weak D match, TRBD2 (6 bases). The CDR3 loop spans 12 amino acids. Trimming pared 11 bases from V and 4 bases from J, leaving 14 bases between. Germline V CDR1 and CDR2: ENHRY, SYGVKD. This chain's CDR3 is CAAGTAVETQYF. The DNA for the CDR3 is TGTGCCGCAGGGACTGCGGTAGAGACCCAGTACTTC.

In this sample, this clone turned up a few times. This chain uses TRBV12-5 with TRBJ1-1; D not certain. V was clipped by 6 bases and J by 1 base, with 9 bases between them. Germline loops: CDR1 LGHNT, CDR2 FRNRAP. The CDR3 loop spans 13 amino acids. The CDR3 DNA sequence: TGTGCTAGTGGGCCCACAGAGAACACTGAAGCTTTCTTT. Translated, it gives CASGPTENTEAFF.

The chain uses TRBV7-9 and TRBJ1-1; possible D gene TRBD1, 5 bases. The V gene's germline CDR1 is SEHNR and CDR2 FQNEAQ (reference sequence). The CDR3 is 16 amino acids. V gave up 5 bases and J gave up 0 bases, with 16 bases separating them. Here the CDR3 DNA reads TGTGCCAGCAGCCCGGGGGTCCCCCCGATGAACACTGAAGCTTTCTTT. Its translation is CASSPGVPPMNTEAFF.

The V gene is TRBV7-9, the J gene TRBJ1-1; the D gene is possibly TRBD1 (5 bases). Germline CDR1 reads SEHNR; CDR2 reads FQNEAQ (reference sequence). V lost 6 bases and J lost 4, with 6 bases in between. This CDR3 is 11 amino acids long. The CDR3 here is CASSRGTEAFF. The CDR3 DNA is TGTGCCAGCAGTAGGGGCACTGAAGCTTTCTTT.

The chain combines TRBV5-5 with TRBJ2-1, with D hard to call. V was clipped by 0 bases and J by 5 bases, with 6 bases between them. The germline V gene has CDR1 SGHKS and CDR2 YYEKEE (reference sequence). The CDR3 length is 13 residues. CDR3 loop: CASSLGTHNEQFF. The CDR3, as DNA: TGTGCCAGCAGCTTGGGTACACACAATGAGCAGTTCTTC.

The chain combines TRBV28 with TRBJ1-2; D uncertain. Germline V lookup: CDR1 MDHEN, CDR2 SYDVKM. V was clipped by 3 bases and J by 3 bases, with 5 bases between them. The CDR3 totals 12 residues. The CDR3 DNA sequence: TGTGCCAGCAGTTTCTTGTACTATGGCTACACCTTC. Translating gives CASSFLYYGYTF.

The chain couples TRBV6-5 to TRBJ1-1; no definite D call. The germline gives CDR1 MNHEY, CDR2 SVGAGI. V dropped 7 bases and J dropped 4 bases, with 16 bases sitting between them. The CDR3 length is 14 residues. The CDR3 region has the DNA TGTGCCAGCAAGATCTGGCGGGGTGGCACTGAAGCTTTCTTT. Translating it yields CASKIWRGGTEAFF.

V usage is TRBV25-1 and J usage is TRBJ2-2; perhaps TRBD1 as D (8 bases). Trimming left V 5 bases short and J 4 bases short, with 11 bases between. The CDR3 consists of 14 residues. The germline gives CDR1 MGHDK, CDR2 SYGVNS. As DNA, the CDR3 is TGTGCCAGCAGTACAGGGGGGGGCACCGGGGAGCTGTTTTTT. Its protein product is CASSTGGGTGELFF.

The V and J genes are TRBV7-3 and TRBJ1-1; D is unresolved. V was pared by 6 bases and J by 8 bases, with 22 bases between. Looked up from germline, CDR1 is SGHTA and CDR2 is FQGTGA. CDR3 length: 15 residues. CDR3 residues: CASRVVDAAAFEAFF. CDR3 DNA: TGTGCCAGCAGAGTGGTCGACGCGGCTGCTTTCGAAGCTTTCTTT. The variable domain in full, with the rest retrieved from reference TRBV7-3 and TRBJ1-1, is GAGVSQTPSNKVTEKGKYVELRCDPISGHTALYWYRQSLGQGPEFLIYFQGTGAADDSGLPNDRFFAVRPEGSVSTLKIQRTERGDSAVYLCASRVVDAAAFEAFFGQGTRLTVV.

This rearrangement joins TRBV25-1 to TRBJ2-1; TRBD2 matches 11 bases. V shed 0 bases, J shed 4 bases, and the junction held 5 bases outside the gene matches. This CDR3 comprises 17 residues. Per the germline V gene, CDR1 is MGHDK and CDR2 is SYGVNS. The chain's CDR3 is CASSEYSSGRRYNEQFF. In DNA, the CDR3 is TGTGCCAGCAGTGAATATTCTAGCGGGAGGCGATACAATGAGCAGTTCTTC.

This clone has just one count. V is TRBV24-1 and J is TRBJ2-3; tentatively, D is TRBD1 (6 bases). The germline gives CDR1 KGHDR, CDR2 SFDVKD. This CDR3 spans 14 amino acids. Trimming pared 7 bases from V and 2 bases from J, leaving 12 bases between. CDR3 nucleotides: TGTGCCACCAGCAACAGGGACCTCACAGATACGCAGTATTTT. Protein: CATSNRDLTDTQYF.

This chain connects TRBV5-1 to TRBJ1-1; the D is unclear. CDR3 length: 14 amino acids. Germline loops: CDR1 SGHRS, CDR2 YFSETQ. The ends were cut back, 4 bases at V and 4 bases at J, with 14 bases in the middle. In DNA form, the CDR3 reads TGCGCCAGCAGCGGCGACAACGGCCTCACTGAAGCTTTCTTT. Residues: CASSGDNGLTEAFF.

The chain is built from TRBV5-4 and TRBJ2-6; possible D gene TRBD2, 5 bases. The CDR3 extends over 16 amino acids. Trimming stripped 4 bases from V and 3 bases from J, with 14 bases between. CDR1 and CDR2 from the germline V gene are SGHNT and YYREEE (reference sequence). The CDR3 nucleotides read TGTGCCAGCAGCCATATCCGGGGTAATGGGGCCAACGTCCTGACTTTC. Its translation: CASSHIRGNGANVLTF.

This chain connects TRBV5-1 to TRBJ2-3; the match to TRBD2 covers 11 bases. The CDR3 loop spans 17 amino acids. Germline V CDR1 and CDR2: SGHRS, YFSETQ. V lost 4 bases, J lost 0 bases, and 7 bases stayed unmatched. This chain's CDR3 is CASSPGLADISTDTQYF. For the CDR3, the DNA is TGCGCCAGCAGCCCGGGACTAGCGGATATAAGCACAGATACGCAGTATTTT.

The chain links TRBV28 to TRBJ1-5; D gene uncertain. This CDR3 comprises 12 residues. The germline gives CDR1 MDHEN, CDR2 SYDVKM. Trimming pared 4 bases from V and 8 bases from J, leaving 9 bases between. CDR3 sequence reads: CASSYQGEPQHF. The DNA of the CDR3 is TGTGCCAGCAGTTACCAAGGAGAGCCCCAGCATTTT.

The chain uses TRBV19 and TRBJ1-6, with D perhaps matching TRBD1 (6 bases). Germline V CDR1 and CDR2: LNHDA, SQIVND (reference sequence). The CDR3 contains 13 residues. The V end lost 6 bases, the J end lost 6 bases, and 9 bases lay between the germline ends. The CDR3 nucleotides are TGTGCCAGTAGCGGGACATCTAATTCACCCCTCCACTTT. Translating gives CASSGTSNSPLHF.

V usage is TRBV27 and J usage is TRBJ1-1; D remains ambiguous. Germline lookup yields CDR1 MNHEY and CDR2 SMNVEV (reference sequence). Trimming took 1 base from V and 11 from J, leaving 11 bases between them. CDR3 size: 12 residues. CDR3: CASSLLEGEAFF. The CDR3 DNA reads as TGTGCCAGCAGTTTATTGGAGGGTGAGGCTTTCTTT.

V gene TRBV28 combines with J gene TRBJ1-4; weak D call: TRBD1 (5 bases). Trimming left V 3 bases short and J 0 bases short, with 11 bases between. CDR3 length equals 16 residues. In germline, CDR1 is MDHEN, CDR2 SYDVKM. The CDR3 loop is CASSLVWGATNEKLFF. Written as DNA, the CDR3 is TGTGCCAGCAGTTTGGTATGGGGCGCAACTAATGAAAAACTGTTTTTT.

The rearrangement joins TRBV30 to TRBJ1-3; 10 positions agree with TRBD1. This CDR3 is 15 amino acids long. Losses at the gene ends were 0 bases for V and 2 bases for J; bases not matched to a gene: 1. Germline V gene data show CDR1 as GTSNPN and CDR2 as SVGIG (reference sequence). CDR3 residues: CAWSVGQGAGNTIYF. The CDR3 DNA reads as TGTGCCTGGAGTGTCGGACAGGGGGCTGGAAACACCATATATTTT. The full variable domain, in which reference TRBV30 and TRBJ1-3 provide the parts outside the CDR3, is SQTIHQWPATLVQPVGSPLSLECTVEGTSNPNLYWYRQAAGRGLQLLFYSVGIGQISSEVPQNLSASRPQDRQFILSSKKLLLSDSGFYLCAWSVGQGAGNTIYFGEGSWLTVV.

This rearrangement joins TRBV7-9 to TRBJ1-4, with a tentative D call TRBD1 (6 bases). Looked up from germline, CDR1 is SEHNR and CDR2 is FQNEAQ (reference sequence). V lost 1 base, J lost 7 bases, and 10 bases lay in between. The CDR3 length is 14 residues. The CDR3 coding sequence is TGTGCCAGCAGCTTAGGCAGGGGTGGTGAAAAACTGTTTTTT. Translated, it gives CASSLGRGGEKLFF.

The chain links TRBV20-1 to TRBJ2-7; no clear D gene. The germline V and J ends were trimmed by 6 bases and 4 bases, with 10 bases remaining between them. CDR3 length: 11 amino acids. Germline loops: CDR1 DFQATT, CDR2 SNEGSKA (reference sequence). The CDR3 reads CSAPQAYEQYF. As DNA, the CDR3 is TGCAGTGCCCCCCAGGCTTACGAGCAGTACTTC.

V and J are TRBV19 and TRBJ1-3, with D unclear. CDR3 length: 13 residues. Per germline, CDR1 LNHDA and CDR2 SQIVND (reference sequence). Trimming stripped 6 bases from V and 2 bases from J, with 8 bases between. CDR3 in amino acids: CASRAPPGNTIYF. The CDR3 region has the DNA TGTGCCAGTAGAGCACCGCCTGGAAACACCATATATTTT.

This clone was observed a handful of times. The rearrangement links TRBV15 to TRBJ1-5; TRBD1 might be the D (5 bases). V gave up 0 bases and J gave up 1 base, with 13 bases separating them. This CDR3 has 17 amino acids. CDR1 is LNHNV and CDR2 is YYDKDF in the germline V gene (reference sequence). The CDR3 nucleotides read TGTGCCACCAGCAGAGAGGCAGGGCTCGGGAGCAATCAGCCCCAGCATTTT. Amino acids: CATSREAGLGSNQPQHF. The whole variable domain, filled in from reference TRBV15 and TRBJ1-5, reads DAMVIQNPRYQVTQFGKPVTLSCSQTLNHNVMYWYQQKSSQAPKLLFHYYDKDFNNEADTPDNFQSRRPNTSFCFLDIRSPGLGDTAMYLCATSREAGLGSNQPQHFGDGTRLSIL.

The CDR3 spells CASSQGALAGGWNEQFF. CDR3 DNA sequence: TGCGCCAGCAGCCAAGGGGCACTAGCGGGAGGTTGGAATGAGCAGTTCTTC. The chain joins TRBV4-1 to TRBJ2-1; 12 nucleotides line up with TRBD2. Trimming cost V 1 base and J 7 bases; bases outside gene matches: 8. This CDR3 spans 17 amino acids. Germline V gene sequence: CDR1 MGHRA, CDR2 YSYEKL.

J is TRBJ1-5 and V is TRBV28, with TRBD1 matching 8 bases. The CDR3 spans 15 residues. Germline CDR1 and CDR2: MDHEN and SYDVKM. With V trimmed by 6 bases and J by 7 bases, 11 bases remained unmatched. CDR3 bases: TGTGCCAGCAGCGTGGTGGACAGGGTTGAACAGCCCCAGCATTTT. Residues: CASSVVDRVEQPQHF.